The source of this T cell receptor (beta chain) is a study of T cell repertoires in cytomegalovirus infection. Overall study: It was recently identified HLA-C-restricted and well-studied HLA-B-restricted CMV epitopes that the study used.

Germline CDR1 SQVTM, CDR2 ANQGSEA. The germline V and J ends were trimmed by 2 bases and 8 bases, with 3 bases remaining between them. This CDR3 is built from 10 residues. Notes on this clonotype: Its specificity is unknown.

TCRdb re-derived calls from the reads in MiXCR, one entry per CDR3 protein. This sample carries fewer than 350,000 distinct CDR3 sequences, under 35% of them seen once, and the ten largest clones take around 19%. The material was cultured PBMCs, obtained from culture after CMV antigen stimulation. This chain joins TRBV29-1 and TRBJ1-4, with D unclear. The source of this sequence is a human donor in good health (CMV status not recorded). Some clones in this sample may be carry-over from other donors' samples. CDR3 region: CSVEQEKLFF. The CDR3 DNA follows: TGCAGCGTTGAACAGGAAAAACTGTTTTTT.